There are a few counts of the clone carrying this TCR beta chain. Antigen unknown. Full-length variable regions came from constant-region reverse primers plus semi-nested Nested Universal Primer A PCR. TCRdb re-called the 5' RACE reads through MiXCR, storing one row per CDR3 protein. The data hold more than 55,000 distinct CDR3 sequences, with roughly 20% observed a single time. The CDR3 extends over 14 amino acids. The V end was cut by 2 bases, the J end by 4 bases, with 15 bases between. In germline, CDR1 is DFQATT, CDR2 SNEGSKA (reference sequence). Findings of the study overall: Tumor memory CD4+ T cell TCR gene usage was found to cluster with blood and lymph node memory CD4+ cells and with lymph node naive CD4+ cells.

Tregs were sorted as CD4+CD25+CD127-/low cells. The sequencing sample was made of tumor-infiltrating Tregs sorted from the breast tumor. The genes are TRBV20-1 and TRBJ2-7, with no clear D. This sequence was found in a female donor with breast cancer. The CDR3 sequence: CSARQALRRYEQYF. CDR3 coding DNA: TGCAGTGCTAGACAGGCTCTGAGGCGATACGAGCAGTACTTC.